This entry lists 20 T cell receptor beta chains sequenced from one sample in a study of shared clonotypes between healthy human individuals. Assay: immunoSEQ multiplex PCR; the TCRdb copy retains only in-frame clones and omits some. The repertoire holds 190,000 or so clones, with 90% to 95% as singletons. What was sequenced was naive CD4+ T cells sorted from blood. The sample's subset: CD45RA+ positively selected. Receptors were obtained from a woman aged 25 to 39 in good health.

This chain links TRBV7-2 with TRBJ1-1; D remains ambiguous. Looked up from germline, CDR1 is SGHTA and CDR2 is FQGNSA. V lost 4 bases, J lost 5 bases, and 11 bases lay in between. This CDR3 contains 13 residues. CDR3 nucleotide sequence: TGTGCCAGCAGCTCCACCACTTGGACTGAAGCTTTCTTT. This encodes CASSSTTWTEAFF.

The chain is built from TRBV2 and TRBJ2-7; TRBD2 might be the D (6 bases). CDR1 SNHLY and CDR2 FYNNEI come from the germline V gene. Trimming removed 6 bases from V and 2 bases from J, with 17 bases in between. The CDR3 loop spans 15 amino acids. CDR3 sequence: CASSLEELAPYEQYF. Written as DNA, the CDR3 is TGTGCCAGCAGCCTCGAAGAACTAGCACCCTACGAGCAGTACTTC.

This chain joins TRBV19 and TRBJ1-1, with D possibly TRBD1 on 5 matching bases. Germline V gene data show CDR1 as LNHDA and CDR2 as SQIVND (reference sequence). There are 12 residues in the CDR3. Trimming stripped 6 bases from V and 2 bases from J, with 7 bases between. The DNA of the CDR3 is TGTGCCAGTAGGACAGCTAACACTGAAGCTTTCTTT. It translates to CASRTANTEAFF.

The chain has TRBV7-2 and TRBJ2-2; no reliable D call. The CDR3 consists of 13 residues. V lost 4 bases to trimming and J lost 7 bases, with 10 bases between them. Per germline, CDR1 SGHTA and CDR2 FQGNSA. CDR3 region: CASSSIVIGELFF. In DNA form, the CDR3 reads TGTGCCAGCAGCTCCATAGTTATCGGGGAGCTGTTTTTT. Supplemented by reference TRBV7-2 and TRBJ2-2, the full variable domain reads GAGVSQSPSNKVTEKGKDVELRCDPISGHTALYWYRQSLGQGLEFLIYFQGNSAPDKSGLPSDRFSAERTGGSVSTLTIQRTQQEDSAVYLCASSSIVIGELFFGEGSRLTVL.

This chain connects TRBV6-6 to TRBJ2-5; possible D gene TRBD2, 5 bases. CDR1 and CDR2 (germline): MNHNY, SVGAGI (reference sequence). The V and J ends lost 2 bases and 5 bases respectively, with 9 bases between them. CDR3 length: 13 residues. CDR3 region: CASSYVPGETQYF. The DNA of the CDR3 is TGTGCCAGCAGTTACGTCCCGGGGGAGACCCAGTACTTC.

The rearrangement uses TRBV28 and TRBJ2-3; possibly TRBD1 for D (6 bases). This CDR3 region has 14 residues. Germline V lookup: CDR1 MDHEN, CDR2 SYDVKM. V lost 7 bases and J 4 bases, leaving 15 bases between the germline ends. The CDR3 DNA sequence: TGTGCCAGCATTTCACAGGGAAATGCAGATACGCAGTATTTT. Translated: CASISQGNADTQYF.

The genes are TRBV28 and TRBJ1-1; D gene unclear. Looked up from germline, CDR1 is MDHEN and CDR2 is SYDVKM. The CDR3 totals 13 residues. V lost 1 base, J lost 9 bases, and 12 bases lay in between. The CDR3 here is CASSLSGSSKAFF. CDR3 sequence (DNA): TGTGCCAGCAGTTTATCGGGCAGTTCAAAAGCTTTCTTT.

Worth noting for this clone: The same CDR3 also results from other DNA sequences found in this sample. The gene calls are TRBV5-1 and TRBJ1-1; D gene ambiguous. The CDR3 spans 13 residues. The germline V gene has CDR1 SGHRS and CDR2 YFSETQ. Trimming removed 0 bases from V and 1 base from J, with 4 bases in between. In DNA, the CDR3 is TGCGCCAGCAGCTTGGGGGGGAACACTGAAGCTTTCTTT. Translated: CASSLGGNTEAFF.

This CDR3 reads CASSYVGVLDEQYF. CDR3 coding DNA: TGTGCCAGCAGCTATGTGGGGGTTCTCGACGAGCAGTACTTC. This sequence joins TRBV6-6 and TRBJ2-7; possibly TRBD1 or TRBD2 for D (5 bases each). The V gene lost 6 bases and the J gene lost 5 bases, with 17 bases spanning the gap. The CDR3 contains 14 residues. Germline V gives CDR1 MNHNY, CDR2 SVGAGI (reference sequence).

Points on this clone: Compared with germline, one end of the junction differs, possibly owing to a read error. This chain uses TRBV19 with TRBJ2-1; 8 bases match TRBD1. Germline CDR1 reads LNHDA; CDR2 reads SQIVND (reference sequence). The CDR3 has 12 amino acids. The CDR3 DNA follows: TGTGCCAGTAGTATAGGGACAGGGTTTCTGATCTTC. Its translation is CASSIGTGFLIF.

This clone has just one count. The V and J genes are TRBV23-1 and TRBJ2-7; D not resolved. TRBV23-1 is noted as an ORF with a role that remains uncertain. There are 13 residues in the CDR3. The germline V and J ends were trimmed by 8 bases and 6 bases, with 17 bases remaining between them. The CDR3 DNA sequence: TGCGCCAGCGACAAAAGGAGCCTCACCGAGCAGTACTTC. It translates to CASDKRSLTEQYF.

V and J are TRBV19 and TRBJ1-4; weak D call: TRBD1 (6 bases). Looked up from germline, CDR1 is LNHDA and CDR2 is SQIVND (reference sequence). The germline V and J ends were trimmed by 6 bases and 6 bases, with 20 bases remaining between them. The CDR3 consists of 16 residues. The CDR3 spells CASRGADNYEDEKLFF. Written as DNA, the CDR3 is TGTGCCAGTAGGGGGGCCGATAATTACGAGGATGAAAAACTGTTTTTT. The whole variable domain, filled in from reference TRBV19 and TRBJ1-4, reads DGGITQSPKYLFRKEGQNVTLSCEQNLNHDAMYWYRQDPGQGLRLIYYSQIVNDFQKGDIAEGYSVSREKKESFPLTVTSAQKNPTAFYLCASRGADNYEDEKLFFGSGTQLSVL.

The chain carries TRBV5-1 and TRBJ2-5, with 8 bases fitting TRBD1. V lost 5 bases and J lost 1; bases outside the gene matches: 1. Germline V CDR1 and CDR2: SGHRS, YFSETQ. The CDR3 totals 13 residues. The CDR3 region is CASRTGVQETQYF. DNA for the CDR3: TGCGCCAGCAGGACAGGGGTCCAAGAGACCCAGTACTTC.

The V and J genes are TRBV18 and TRBJ2-7; TRBD1 agrees at 7 bases. CDR3 length: 13 residues. Per germline, CDR1 KGHSH and CDR2 LQKENI. J lost 5 bases, V lost 4 bases, and 5 bases had no gene match. Here the CDR3 DNA reads TGTGCCAGCTCACGGGACAGATATAACGAGCAGTACTTC. Its protein product is CASSRDRYNEQYF.

The J gene is TRBJ1-2, the V gene TRBV28, with TRBD1 as a possible D gene (5 bases). Looked up from germline, CDR1 is MDHEN and CDR2 is SYDVKM. Trimming stripped 1 base from V and 3 bases from J, with 15 bases between. The CDR3 length is 16 residues. CDR3 coding DNA: TGTGCCAGCAGTTTATTTGGAAAGACAGCAGACTATGGCTACACCTTC. Its translation: CASSLFGKTADYGYTF.

The rearrangement joins TRBV6-6 to TRBJ2-2; no reliable D call. Germline V gene data show CDR1 as MNHNY and CDR2 as SVGAGI (reference sequence). CDR3 length: 12 amino acids. V gave up 6 bases and J gave up 6 bases, with 8 bases separating them. Written as DNA, the CDR3 is TGTGCCAGCAGGCCCGAGTCCGGGGAGCTGTTTTTT. As protein: CASRPESGELFF.

The J gene is TRBJ2-7, the V gene TRBV5-5; perhaps TRBD1 as D (5 bases). The CDR3 is 13 amino acids. Trimming removed 5 bases from V and 2 bases from J, with 11 bases in between. The germline gives CDR1 SGHKS, CDR2 YYEKEE (reference sequence). The CDR3 protein is CASSHGATYEQYF. The CDR3 nucleotides are TGTGCCAGCAGTCATGGGGCTACCTACGAGCAGTACTTC.

V usage is TRBV30 and J usage is TRBJ2-7; the match to TRBD1 covers 11 bases. Germline trimming cut 4 bases from V and 4 bases from J; bases unmatched to any gene: 3. This CDR3 spans 13 amino acids. Germline-derived CDR1 and CDR2 are GTSNPN and SVGIG (reference sequence). The CDR3 sequence is CAWTGTGGYEQYF. In DNA form, the CDR3 reads TGTGCCTGGACAGGGACAGGGGGGTACGAGCAGTACTTC. Looking up the rest from reference TRBV30 and TRBJ2-7 gives the full variable domain: SQTIHQWPATLVQPVGSPLSLECTVEGTSNPNLYWYRQAAGRGLQLLFYSVGIGQISSEVPQNLSASRPQDRQFILSSKKLLLSDSGFYLCAWTGTGGYEQYFGPGTRLTVT.

Notes on this clone: In the same sample, other DNA sequences code for this CDR3. The chain employs TRBV28 and TRBJ1-1, with a tentative D call TRBD1 (6 bases). Germline CDR1 is MDHEN and CDR2 is SYDVKM. Between the trimmed V and J ends, which lost 5 bases and 0 bases, there was a span of 13 bases. The CDR3 has 15 residues. CDR3 amino acids: CASSPRTVMNTEAFF. The CDR3 DNA is TGTGCCAGCAGTCCCCGGACAGTTATGAACACTGAAGCTTTCTTT.

J is TRBJ2-7 and V is TRBV7-2; D assignment may be TRBD1 or TRBD2 (5 bases each). V gave up 1 base and J gave up 2 bases, with 15 bases separating them. Germline CDR1 SGHTA, CDR2 FQGNSA. The CDR3 contains 16 residues. CDR3 amino acids: CASSLGGDTGTYEQYF. The CDR3, as DNA: TGTGCCAGCAGCTTAGGAGGGGATACAGGAACCTACGAGCAGTACTTC. Full variable domain (remainder filled in from reference TRBV7-2 and TRBJ2-7): GAGVSQSPSNKVTEKGKDVELRCDPISGHTALYWYRQSLGQGLEFLIYFQGNSAPDKSGLPSDRFSAERTGGSVSTLTIQRTQQEDSAVYLCASSLGGDTGTYEQYFGPGTRLTVT.